Listed here is a single TCR beta chain. This table comes from immunoSEQ multiplex PCR, and its TCRdb copy is limited to in-frame clones, with some not included. Here the sample spans roughly 40,000 clones, about 91% being singletons. The entry originates in a study of graft-versus-host responses after intestinal transplantation. Study at large: As for transplant type, recipients had multivisceral, liver-intestinal, or isolated intestinal grafts.

The trim removed 3 bases at V and 6 bases at J, leaving 15 bases unmatched. The CDR3 totals 18 residues. From germline, CDR1 is MNHEY and CDR2 SMNVEV (reference sequence). V and J are TRBV27 and TRBJ2-2, with 8 positions matching TRBD2. The clonotype comes from a human patient who received an intestinal transplant, so some T cells may come from the graft donor. The sample was PBMCs, taken 524 days after transplant. The CDR3 spells CASSLRGRPLLLSGELFF. Written as DNA, the CDR3 is TGTGCCAGCAGTTTGCGCGGGAGGCCCTTACTCCTATCCGGGGAGCTGTTTTTT.